The following is a T cell receptor (beta chain) sequence with its context. Different DNA sequences within this sample yield the same CDR3. This CDR3 has 12 amino acids. Per germline, CDR1 MNHEY and CDR2 SMNVEV (reference sequence). Trimming took off 6 bases at V and 5 bases at J, with 11 bases between the two ends. Measured with immunoSEQ multiplex PCR; TCRdb has only the in-frame clones, and not every one. The sample shows about 660,000 clones, roughly 90% of them seen only once. The sample is drawn from a study of shared T cell receptors in the human thymus. The same data also went into a second study, on human thymus T cells. This second study says: Corrective cardiac surgery supplied the resected thymus tissue. It looked as if thymic and blood repertoires used V and J genes in a biased way.

The clonotype was recovered from a boy in the first two years of life with a congenital heart defect. This rearrangement joins TRBV27 to TRBJ2-7; possible D gene TRBD2, 7 bases. The sample comprised thymocytes. The CDR3, as DNA: TGTGCCAGCAGCGAGGGGGGGCACGAGCAGTACTTC. This sequence encodes CASSEGGHEQYF.